The 32 T cell receptor beta chains below were found in one sample sequenced in a study of blood T cell repertoires in COVID-19. Sequenced by immunoSEQ multiplex PCR; TCRdb stores in-frame clones only, minus some. The sample has hundreds of thousands of clones, approximately 89% seen once. The sample consisted of peripheral blood. Every receptor here comes from a woman aged 45-65 years with COVID-19, enrolled during active disease.

The chain recombines TRBV3-1 (or the pseudogene TRBV3-2) with TRBJ1-6; the D is unclear. Germline CDR1 and CDR2: LGHDT and YNNKEL (reference sequence). The CDR3 totals 15 residues. Trimming left V 8 bases short and J 10 bases short, with 21 bases between. The CDR3 loop is CASSEIPAGESPLHF. DNA for the CDR3: TGTGCCAGCTCCGAAATTCCGGCGGGAGAGTCACCCCTCCACTTT.

The chain combines TRBV29-1 with TRBJ2-7; D perhaps matches TRBD1 (6 bases). The CDR3 is 13 amino acids. Germline loops: CDR1 SQVTM, CDR2 ANQGSEA. V gave up 3 bases and J gave up 2 bases, with 11 bases separating them. The CDR3 DNA is TGCAGCGTTGACCTACAGGGAACCTACGAGCAGTACTTC. Translation gives CSVDLQGTYEQYF.

This clone was detected only once. The V gene is TRBV5-6, the J gene TRBJ1-4, with D uncertain. The germline V and J ends were trimmed by 0 bases and 8 bases, with 14 bases remaining between them. The CDR3 length is 15 residues. Germline CDR1 and CDR2: SGHDT and YYEEEE. CDR3 in amino acids: CASSLVGREKEKLFF. The CDR3 bases are TGTGCCAGCAGCTTGGTTGGGCGTGAGAAAGAAAAACTGTTTTTT.

This chain uses TRBV15 with TRBJ1-1; D is perhaps TRBD1 (5 bases). The ends were cut back, 0 bases at V and 8 bases at J, with 19 bases in the middle. CDR1 is LNHNV, CDR2 YYDKDF, per germline (reference sequence). This CDR3 has 16 residues. The CDR3 sequence is CATSRDLGRGESEAFF. CDR3 bases: TGTGCCACCAGCAGAGATTTGGGACGGGGGGAGTCCGAAGCTTTCTTT.

The rearrangement joins TRBV19 to TRBJ1-4; the D gene is possibly TRBD1 (5 bases). Germline-derived CDR1 and CDR2 are LNHDA and SQIVND (reference sequence). V was pared by 4 bases and J by 6 bases, with 15 bases between. The CDR3 is 15 residues long. This CDR3 is CASSRATASHEKLFF. CDR3 DNA sequence: TGTGCCAGTAGTAGGGCGACAGCTTCTCATGAAAAACTGTTTTTT.

The chain has TRBV18 and TRBJ1-3; no definite D call. V shed 3 bases and J shed 0 bases, with 12 bases lying between them. Germline lookup yields CDR1 KGHSH and CDR2 LQKENI. The CDR3 has 16 amino acids. Here the CDR3 reads CASSPSLGDSGNTIYF. The CDR3 coding sequence is TGTGCCAGCTCACCGAGCTTGGGAGACTCTGGAAACACCATATATTTT.

This clone was seen only a few times. J is TRBJ1-1 and V is TRBV2; weak D call: TRBD1 (6 bases). Trimming cost V 6 bases and J 10 bases, with 12 bases left between them. The CDR3 loop spans 11 amino acids. Looked up from germline, CDR1 is SNHLY and CDR2 is FYNNEI. CDR3 loop: CASRQGRGAFF. The CDR3 DNA reads TGTGCCAGCAGGCAGGGGCGCGGAGCTTTCTTT.

Comment on this clone: Other DNA sequences in the same sample also yield this CDR3. J is TRBJ2-5 and V is TRBV7-2; D gene uncertain. V shed 1 base and J shed 5 bases, with 5 bases lying between them. The length of the CDR3 is 12 residues. Germline CDR1 is SGHTA and CDR2 is FQGNSA. The chain's CDR3 is CASSLGLETQYF. CDR3 coding DNA: TGTGCCAGCAGCTTAGGTCTGGAGACCCAGTACTTC.

This sequence joins TRBV25-1 and TRBJ2-6; D may be TRBD2 (5 bases). V lost 6 bases, J lost 1 base, and 10 bases lay in between. Germline CDR1 and CDR2: MGHDK and SYGVNS. There are 15 residues in the CDR3. CDR3 protein: CASRPDLSGANVLTF. CDR3 DNA: TGTGCCAGCAGGCCGGACTTATCTGGGGCCAACGTCCTGACTTTC.

This sequence joins TRBV5-5 and TRBJ2-3, with 13 bases identical to TRBD2. The CDR3 contains 15 residues. Trimming at V came to 2 bases and at J to 10 bases, leaving 7 bases not matched to a gene. CDR1 and CDR2 from the germline V gene are SGHKS and YYEKEE (reference sequence). DNA of the CDR3: TGTGCCAGCAGCTTACTAGCGGGGGGGGTGTGGCCGCAGTATTTT. As protein: CASSLLAGGVWPQYF.

The genes are TRBV9 and TRBJ2-1; TRBD1 matches 8 bases. The CDR3 consists of 17 residues. Germline V gives CDR1 SGDLS, CDR2 YYNGEE. The V and J ends lost 4 bases and 7 bases, in that order; junction bases with no gene match: 16. CDR3 DNA sequence: TGTGCCAGCAGCTCAGGACTCTGGCAGGGGGCTGGGAATGAGCAGTTCTTC. Translation: CASSSGLWQGAGNEQFF. Full variable domain (missing parts from reference TRBV9 and TRBJ2-1): DSGVTQTPKHLITATGQRVTLRCSPRSGDLSVYWYQQSLDQGLQFLIQYYNGEERAKGNILERFSAQQFPDLHSELNLSSLELGDSALYFCASSSGLWQGAGNEQFFGPGTRLTVL.

The chain links TRBV7-8 to TRBJ2-7; the D gene is possibly TRBD2 (5 bases). Trimming removed 0 bases from V and 5 bases from J, with 11 bases in between. The CDR3 runs to 14 residues. From germline, CDR1 is SGHVS and CDR2 FQNEAQ. The CDR3 sequence is CASSLALGVNEQYF. For the CDR3, the DNA is TGTGCCAGCAGCTTAGCTCTGGGAGTCAACGAGCAGTACTTC.

In this sample, this clone turned up once. The V and J genes are TRBV6-5 and TRBJ1-2; no firm D call. The V end lost 6 bases, the J end lost 7 bases, and 21 bases lay between the germline ends. The CDR3 sequence is 15 residues long. Germline CDR1 reads MNHEY; CDR2 reads SVGAGI. The CDR3 DNA reads TGTGCCAGCAGAGAGGCCGGGTTGGGTATCGGTGGCTACACCTTC. It is translated as CASREAGLGIGGYTF.

The chain has TRBV6-5 and TRBJ1-1; possibly TRBD1 for D (5 bases). This CDR3 contains 15 residues. The germline V gene has CDR1 MNHEY and CDR2 SVGAGI. Deletions cut 6 bases from V and 0 bases from J, with 14 bases between. In DNA form, the CDR3 reads TGTGCCAGCAGGACAGACTTCACTTTGAACACTGAAGCTTTCTTT. Translating it yields CASRTDFTLNTEAFF.

This chain connects TRBV30 to TRBJ1-4; D is possibly TRBD1 (6 bases). The CDR3 extends over 13 amino acids. Germline CDR1 GTSNPN, CDR2 SVGIG (reference sequence). V lost 5 bases and J 4 bases, leaving 11 bases between the germline ends. The CDR3 spells CAWGTPRNEKLFF. Written as DNA, the CDR3 is TGTGCCTGGGGGACACCGCGTAATGAAAAACTGTTTTTT.

V and J are TRBV19 and TRBJ1-2; 8 nucleotides align to TRBD1. Germline-derived CDR1 and CDR2 are LNHDA and SQIVND (reference sequence). The CDR3 is made up of 13 amino acids. The V segment lost 8 bases and the J segment 1 base; nucleotides outside the gene matches: 3. This chain's CDR3 is CASQDRVNYGYTF. CDR3 coding DNA: TGTGCCAGTCAGGACAGGGTTAACTATGGCTACACCTTC.

This chain's CDR3 is CASSPGQGRYGYTF. The CDR3, as DNA: TGCGCCAGCAGCCCGGGACAGGGGCGCTATGGCTACACCTTC. The chain is built from TRBV5-1 and TRBJ1-2; 10 nucleotides match TRBD1. The CDR3 has 14 amino acids. Germline CDR1 reads SGHRS; CDR2 reads YFSETQ. Trimming cost V 4 bases and J 4 bases; bases outside gene matches: 4.

The chain links TRBV13 to TRBJ1-1; D is undetermined. This CDR3 spans 16 amino acids. V shed 0 bases and J shed 1 base, with 12 bases lying between them. Germline V gene lookup returns CDR1 PRHDT and CDR2 FYEKMQ (reference sequence). CDR3 in DNA: TGTGCCAGCAGCTTAGGCCTCGTTAGAGGGAACACTGAAGCTTTCTTT. This translates into CASSLGLVRGNTEAFF.

The rearrangement joins TRBV9 to TRBJ1-2; perhaps TRBD1 as D (5 bases). With 3 bases removed from V and 0 bases from J, the gap between germline ends came to 9 bases. The length of the CDR3 is 14 residues. Germline-derived CDR1 and CDR2 are SGDLS and YYNGEE. The CDR3 region has the DNA TGTGCCAGCAGCGCCCTGACAGCTAACTATGGCTACACCTTC. Its translation is CASSALTANYGYTF.

This clone showed up just a few times. The rearrangement joins TRBV4-2 to TRBJ1-2; TRBD1 is a possible D gene (6 bases). The CDR3 contains 13 residues. Germline assignment: CDR1 LGHNA and CDR2 YNFKEQ. The V gene lost 1 base and the J gene lost 3 bases, with 6 bases spanning the gap. This chain's CDR3 is CASSQGQDYGYTF. CDR3 coding DNA: TGTGCCAGCAGCCAAGGACAGGACTATGGCTACACCTTC.

A word on this clone: Other DNA sequences in this sample translate to the same CDR3. The genes are TRBV3-1 (or the pseudogene TRBV3-2) and TRBJ2-7, with a tentative D call TRBD1 (5 bases). The CDR3 has 12 amino acids. V lost 1 base, J lost 4 bases, and 5 bases lay in between. CDR1 LGHDT and CDR2 YNNKEL come from the germline V gene (reference sequence). The CDR3 loop is CASSQGTYEQYF. Written as DNA, the CDR3 is TGTGCCAGCAGCCAAGGGACATACGAGCAGTACTTC.

The genes are TRBV23-1 and TRBJ2-2, with TRBD1 identical over 9 bases. TRBV23-1 is an ORF, and what it does is uncertain. This CDR3 has 13 residues. J lost 5 bases, V lost 9 bases, and 4 bases had no gene match. DNA of the CDR3: TGCGCCAGGGGACAGGGATGGACCGGGGAGCTGTTTTTT. This sequence encodes CARGQGWTGELFF.

The chain employs TRBV9 and TRBJ2-7; 11 bases fit TRBD1. Losses at the gene ends were 4 bases for V and 7 bases for J; bases not matched to a gene: 10. Germline-derived CDR1 and CDR2 are SGDLS and YYNGEE. The CDR3 extends over 15 amino acids. The CDR3 protein is CASSQSGQGAFEQYF. The CDR3 DNA reads as TGTGCCAGCAGCCAGTCAGGACAGGGGGCGTTTGAGCAGTACTTC.

This CDR3 is CATSESDRTDTQYF. CDR3 nucleotides: TGTGCCACCAGTGAGTCGGACAGAACAGATACGCAGTATTTT. V usage is TRBV24-1 and J usage is TRBJ2-3; D possibly corresponds to TRBD1 (6 bases). The V and J ends lost 4 bases and 3 bases respectively, with 10 bases between them. CDR1 and CDR2 (germline): KGHDR, SFDVKD. The CDR3 length is 14 residues.

This chain uses TRBV5-1 with TRBJ2-4, with D perhaps TRBD1 (6 bases). V was pared by 2 bases and J by 1 base, with 13 bases between. The CDR3 consists of 16 residues. Germline V lookup: CDR1 SGHRS, CDR2 YFSETQ. CDR3 DNA: TGCGCCAGCAGCTTTGGGGATCAGGGGGCCAAAAACATTCAGTACTTC. Its protein is CASSFGDQGAKNIQYF.

This clone was observed once. The chain combines TRBV11-2 with TRBJ2-2; 7 nucleotides align to TRBD1. Trimming at V came to 2 bases and at J to 5 bases, leaving 8 bases not matched to a gene. CDR3 length: 16 amino acids. Germline V gene data show CDR1 as SGHAT and CDR2 as FQNNGV. Written as DNA, the CDR3 is TGTGCCAGCAGCTTACGGTCAGGGGGACGAACCGGGGAGCTGTTTTTT. Translation gives CASSLRSGGRTGELFF.

V gene TRBV9 combines with J gene TRBJ1-5; 9 nucleotides agree with TRBD1. This CDR3 comprises 15 residues. The ends lost 2 bases at V and 5 bases at J; junction bases unmatched: 5. Germline assignment: CDR1 SGDLS and CDR2 YYNGEE. CDR3 sequence reads: CASSVAGQGYQPQHF. The CDR3 nucleotides read TGTGCCAGCAGCGTCGCGGGACAGGGTTATCAGCCCCAGCATTTT.

The chain is built from TRBV4-2 and TRBJ2-1; the D gene is possibly TRBD2 (6 bases). This CDR3 region has 16 residues. V shed 4 bases and J shed 0 bases, with 13 bases lying between them. In germline, CDR1 is LGHNA, CDR2 YNFKEQ. DNA for the CDR3: TGTGCCAGCAGCCGCGCCGGGGGAGGCTCCTACAATGAGCAGTTCTTC. Protein: CASSRAGGGSYNEQFF.

This clone was seen a handful of times. The gene calls are TRBV6-5 and TRBJ1-5; 7 nucleotides match TRBD1. The V segment lost 0 bases and the J segment 3 bases; nucleotides outside the gene matches: 5. Germline CDR1 reads MNHEY; CDR2 reads SVGAGI. This CDR3 region has 16 residues. The CDR3 bases are TGTGCCAGCAGTTACTCGGCCAGGGGGAACAATCAGCCCCAGCATTTT. It codes for CASSYSARGNNQPQHF.

V and J are TRBV12-5 and TRBJ2-2, with TRBD2 identical over 8 bases. The CDR3 is made up of 12 amino acids. The J segment lost 10 bases and the V segment lost 6 bases, leaving 4 bases of the junction unmatched. Germline V lookup: CDR1 LGHNT, CDR2 FRNRAP. For the CDR3, the DNA is TGTGCTAGTGGCCCGGGGGGGCTGGAGCTGTTTTTT. Translated: CASGPGGLELFF.

This clone occurred a few times. This CDR3 reads CASSYHGTENSPLHF. The CDR3 DNA reads as TGTGCCAGCAGTTACCATGGGACAGAAAATTCACCCCTCCACTTT. The chain combines TRBV6-5 with TRBJ1-6; 7 bases line up with TRBD1. This CDR3 comprises 15 residues. V was clipped by 2 bases and J by 7 bases; unmatched bases: 5. Per germline, CDR1 MNHEY and CDR2 SVGAGI.

The genes are TRBV5-6 and TRBJ2-7, with 8 bases lining up with TRBD2. The CDR3 totals 16 residues. With 4 bases clipped from V and 1 base from J, the junction kept 10 bases outside the gene matches. Germline CDR1 SGHDT, CDR2 YYEEEE. CDR3 nucleotide sequence: TGTGCCAGCAGCCAAGTCAGCGGGGGAGCGTCCTACGAGCAGTACTTC. Translating gives CASSQVSGGASYEQYF. The variable domain in full, with the rest retrieved from reference TRBV5-6 and TRBJ2-7, is DAGVTQSPTHLIKTRGQQVTLRCSPKSGHDTVSWYQQALGQGPQFIFQYYEEEERQRGNFPDRFSGHQFPNYSSELNVNALLLGDSALYLCASSQVSGGASYEQYFGPGTRLTVT.